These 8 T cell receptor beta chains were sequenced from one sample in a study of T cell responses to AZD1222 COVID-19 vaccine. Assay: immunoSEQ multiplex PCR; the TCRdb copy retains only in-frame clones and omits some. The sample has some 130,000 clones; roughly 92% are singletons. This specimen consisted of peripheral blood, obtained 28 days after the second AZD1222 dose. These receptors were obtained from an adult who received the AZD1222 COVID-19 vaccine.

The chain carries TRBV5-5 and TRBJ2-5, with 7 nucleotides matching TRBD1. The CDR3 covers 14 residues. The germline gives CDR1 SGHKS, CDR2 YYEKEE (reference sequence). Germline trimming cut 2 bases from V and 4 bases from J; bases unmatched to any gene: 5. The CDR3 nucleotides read TGTGCCAGCAGCTTTGGTCAGGGGGTAGAGACCCAGTACTTC. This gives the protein CASSFGQGVETQYF.

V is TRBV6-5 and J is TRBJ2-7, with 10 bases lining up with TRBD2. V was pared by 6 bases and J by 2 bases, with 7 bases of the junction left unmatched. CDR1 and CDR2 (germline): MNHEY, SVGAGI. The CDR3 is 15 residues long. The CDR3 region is CASRPSSGSAYEQYF. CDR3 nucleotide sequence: TGTGCCAGCAGGCCATCTAGCGGGAGTGCCTACGAGCAGTACTTC.

This CDR3 reads CASSISGVSTDTQYF. For the CDR3, the DNA is TGTGCCAGCAGCATTAGCGGGGTTAGCACAGATACGCAGTATTTT. The J gene is TRBJ2-3, the V gene TRBV27; 8 bases align to TRBD2. Germline V gives CDR1 MNHEY, CDR2 SMNVEV (reference sequence). The CDR3 totals 15 residues. V trimming: 6 bases; J trimming: 0 bases; junction bases outside the gene matches: 5.

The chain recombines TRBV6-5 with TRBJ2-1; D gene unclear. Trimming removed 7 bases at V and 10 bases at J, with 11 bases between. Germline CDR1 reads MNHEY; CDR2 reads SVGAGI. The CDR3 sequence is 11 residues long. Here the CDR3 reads CASNRQGEQFF. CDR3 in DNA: TGTGCCAGCAACCGGCAAGGCGAGCAGTTCTTC.

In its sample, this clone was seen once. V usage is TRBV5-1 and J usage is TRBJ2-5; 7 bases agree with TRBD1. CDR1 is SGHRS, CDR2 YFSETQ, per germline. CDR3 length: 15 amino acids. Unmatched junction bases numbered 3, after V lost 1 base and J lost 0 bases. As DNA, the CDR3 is TGCGCCAGCAGCTTGATGGGGACAGACCAAGAGACCCAGTACTTC. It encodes CASSLMGTDQETQYF. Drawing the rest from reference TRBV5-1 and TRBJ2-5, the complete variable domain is KAGVTQTPRYLIKTRGQQVTLSCSPISGHRSVSWYQQTPGQGLQFLFEYFSETQRNKGNFPGRFSGRQFSNSRSEMNVSTLELGDSALYLCASSLMGTDQETQYFGPGTRLLVL.

This CDR3 is CASSGWTGTGANVLTF. Here the CDR3 DNA reads TGTGCCAGCAGCGGATGGACAGGGACCGGGGCCAACGTCCTGACTTTC. The V call is TRBV11-2, the J call TRBJ2-6, with 8 bases identical to TRBD1. The CDR3 has 16 amino acids. From germline, CDR1 is SGHAT and CDR2 FQNNGV. Losses at the gene ends were 5 bases for V and 4 bases for J; bases not matched to a gene: 7.

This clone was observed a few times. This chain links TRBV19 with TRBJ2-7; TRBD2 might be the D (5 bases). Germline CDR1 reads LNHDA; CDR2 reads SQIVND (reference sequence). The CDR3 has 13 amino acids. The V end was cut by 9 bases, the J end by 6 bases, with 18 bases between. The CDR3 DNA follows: TGTGCCAGCCCTCGGGATGAAGACTCCGAGCAGTACTTC. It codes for CASPRDEDSEQYF.

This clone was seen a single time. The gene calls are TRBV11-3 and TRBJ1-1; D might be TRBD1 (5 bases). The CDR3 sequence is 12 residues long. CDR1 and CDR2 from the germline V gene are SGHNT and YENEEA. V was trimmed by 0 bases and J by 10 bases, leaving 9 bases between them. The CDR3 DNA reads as TGTGCCAGCAGCTTAGAGGCAGGGCCAGCTTTCTTT. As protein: CASSLEAGPAFF.